The clone carrying this TCR beta chain has ten or more counts. Antigen unknown. It was with a sample-barcoded 5' primer and a J-beta primer mix that a second PCR of roughly 7 to 11 cycles was run. Every cDNA molecule carried a tag from a template-switch adaptor bearing 12 random nucleotides. TCRdb independently ran MiXCR on the 5' RACE reads; one entry per CDR3 protein. The table includes about 1.5 million distinct CDR3 sequences, around 40% detected once. No fewer than 6 million PBMCs went into each sample. The sample comes from a study of blood T cells in healthy people across ages. Across the whole study: The capture of about one barcoded beta molecule per two T cells was achieved by template switching. Overall study results and limits: Versus aged donors, long-lived donors had higher diversity and more naive CD4+ cells.

Trimming pared 7 bases from V and 5 bases from J, leaving 15 bases between. This CDR3 is built from 12 residues. Germline CDR1 SQVTM, CDR2 ANQGSEA. Sequencing input: blood. J is TRBJ2-7 and V is TRBV29-1; D unclear. The clonotype comes from a woman younger than 30 in good health. The CDR3 here is CSGITGQDEQYF. CDR3 coding DNA: TGCAGCGGTATCACGGGCCAAGACGAGCAGTACTTC.